Each of the 14 T cell receptor beta chains below was sequenced from the same sample in a study of response to subunit inactivated influenza vaccine. TCRdb re-analysed the RT-PCR reads in MiXCR, keeping a single row per CDR3 protein. The repertoire holds 600,000 to 700,000 distinct CDR3 sequences, with 11% to 15% as singletons. The sample here was PBMCs from blood, taken approximately 15 days before vaccination. The receptors were gathered from a man aged 50-59 years who received an inactivated influenza vaccine.

This clonotype was observed a few times. The rearrangement joins TRBV5-5 to TRBJ2-5; the match to TRBD2 covers 13 bases. Germline V lookup: CDR1 SGHKS, CDR2 YYEKEE (reference sequence). Unmatched junction bases numbered 5, after V lost 1 base and J lost 2 bases. CDR3 size: 17 residues. CDR3 sequence reads: CASSLILAGGIQETQYF. CDR3 in DNA: TGTGCCAGCAGCTTGATACTAGCGGGGGGGATACAAGAGACCCAGTACTTC.

V and J are TRBV3-1 and TRBJ2-7; the match to TRBD2 covers 7 bases. With 3 bases clipped from V and 7 bases from J, the junction kept 9 bases outside the gene matches. This CDR3 region has 14 residues. The germline V gene has CDR1 LGHDT and CDR2 YNNKEL (reference sequence). The CDR3 protein is CASSQRGSRGEQYF. The DNA of the CDR3 is TGTGCCAGCAGCCAGCGCGGGAGCCGAGGGGAGCAGTACTTC.

The table lists this clonotype with many counts. The J gene is TRBJ1-3, the V gene TRBV7-9, with TRBD1 as a possible D gene (5 bases). The germline V gene has CDR1 SEHNR and CDR2 FQNEAQ (reference sequence). CDR3 length: 17 amino acids. V shed 5 bases and J shed 0 bases, with 17 bases lying between them. CDR3 nucleotides: TGTGCCAGCAGCGGGAACTTAGGGGCCGTCTCTGGAAACACCATATATTTT. Protein product: CASSGNLGAVSGNTIYF.

The genes are TRBV11-2 and TRBJ2-6; D tentatively fits TRBD1 or TRBD2 (5 bases each). The germline CDR1 and CDR2 sequences are SGHAT and FQNNGV. The CDR3 is 19 residues long. Trimming took off 5 bases at V and 4 bases at J, with 24 bases between the two ends. Here the CDR3 reads CASSSEAGTLGTGANVLTF. As DNA, the CDR3 is TGTGCCAGCAGCAGCGAGGCCGGCACCTTAGGGACCGGGGCCAACGTCCTGACTTTC.

This clonotype came up a few times. The rearrangement joins TRBV20-1 to TRBJ2-1; TRBD2 matches at 8 bases. Germline V gene sequence: CDR1 DFQATT, CDR2 SNEGSKA (reference sequence). The V segment lost 4 bases and the J segment 6 bases; nucleotides outside the gene matches: 5. This CDR3 has 13 residues. CDR3 region: CSAINLAGNEQFF. The DNA of the CDR3 is TGCAGTGCTATAAACCTAGCGGGCAATGAGCAGTTCTTC.

This clonotype has a count of ten or more. V usage is TRBV12-3 or TRBV12-4 and J usage is TRBJ1-5; no firm D call. CDR3 length: 15 residues. V was trimmed by 6 bases and J by 4 bases, leaving 16 bases between them. CDR3 loop: CASSLFLYSNQPQHF. For the CDR3, the DNA is TGTGCCAGCAGCCTCTTCCTATATAGTAATCAGCCCCAGCATTTT.

This sequence joins TRBV5-6 and TRBJ2-1; D perhaps matches TRBD1 (6 bases). The V end was cut by 6 bases, the J end by 2 bases, with 12 bases between. Germline-derived CDR1 and CDR2 are SGHDT and YYEEEE. The CDR3 loop spans 14 amino acids. The DNA for the CDR3 is TGTGCCAGCACCTCCCCAGGGGCCTACAATGAGCAGTTCTTC. Amino acids: CASTSPGAYNEQFF. The complete variable domain, with remaining parts taken from reference TRBV5-6 and TRBJ2-1, reads DAGVTQSPTHLIKTRGQQVTLRCSPKSGHDTVSWYQQALGQGPQFIFQYYEEEERQRGNFPDRFSGHQFPNYSSELNVNALLLGDSALYLCASTSPGAYNEQFFGPGTRLTVL.

The chain joins TRBV4-3 to TRBJ2-2; TRBD1 or TRBD2 may be the D gene (6 bases each). The CDR3 totals 19 residues. Per germline, CDR1 LGHNA and CDR2 YSLEER. V lost 0 bases and J 0 bases, leaving 17 bases between the germline ends. The CDR3 region is CASSQDKGDWTTNTGELFF. CDR3 coding DNA: TGCGCCAGCAGCCAAGATAAGGGGGACTGGACTACGAACACCGGGGAGCTGTTTTTT.

This clonotype showed up just once. The chain uses TRBV7-2 and TRBJ2-1; no clear D gene. This CDR3 spans 13 amino acids. CDR1 is SGHTA, CDR2 FQGNSA, per germline. V gave up 5 bases and J gave up 14 bases, with 19 bases separating them. CDR3 amino acids: CASSLPSDPPKFF. The CDR3 DNA reads as TGTGCCAGCAGCCTACCTTCCGACCCACCGAAGTTCTTC.

The chain carries TRBV7-6 and TRBJ2-5, with D possibly matching TRBD1 (6 bases). V was shortened by 1 base and J by 4 bases, with 19 bases between the two germline ends. The CDR3 covers 17 residues. Germline lookup yields CDR1 SGHVS and CDR2 FNYEAQ. The CDR3 region has the DNA TGTGCCAGCAGCTTAGTATCGCTGGGGGCGTTAGGAGAGACCCAGTACTTC. It yields the protein CASSLVSLGALGETQYF.

This chain uses TRBV28 with TRBJ2-1, with a tentative D call TRBD2 (6 bases). Germline V lookup: CDR1 MDHEN, CDR2 SYDVKM. Trimming stripped 9 bases from V and 2 bases from J, with 20 bases between. CDR3 size: 16 residues. This chain's CDR3 is CASRTSGTGAYNEQFF. The CDR3 DNA reads TGTGCCAGTAGAACATCCGGGACTGGCGCCTACAATGAGCAGTTCTTC.

This clonotype has only a few counts. The chain joins TRBV5-5 to TRBJ2-2; D not resolved. The CDR3 runs 11 residues. The ends were cut back, 4 bases at V and 7 bases at J, with 5 bases in the middle. The germline gives CDR1 SGHKS, CDR2 YYEKEE (reference sequence). CDR3 bases: TGTGCCAGCAGCATGGTCGGGGAGCTGTTTTTT. Translated, it gives CASSMVGELFF.

The CDR3 DNA follows: TGCAGTGCTAGAGACCTATCAGCGGGAGTCGACACAGATACGCAGTATTTT. Residues: CSARDLSAGVDTDTQYF. The rearrangement links TRBV20-1 to TRBJ2-3; 8 nucleotides line up with TRBD2. This CDR3 has 17 residues. The V and J ends lost 0 bases and 2 bases, in that order; junction bases with no gene match: 10. Germline lookup yields CDR1 DFQATT and CDR2 SNEGSKA (reference sequence).

V usage is TRBV12-3 or TRBV12-4 and J usage is TRBJ2-1, with no clear D. The V and J ends lost 1 base and 6 bases respectively, with 7 bases between them. CDR3 length: 13 residues. The CDR3 loop reads CASSLEQRNEQFF. The CDR3 nucleotides are TGTGCCAGCAGTTTAGAGCAGCGCAATGAGCAGTTCTTC.